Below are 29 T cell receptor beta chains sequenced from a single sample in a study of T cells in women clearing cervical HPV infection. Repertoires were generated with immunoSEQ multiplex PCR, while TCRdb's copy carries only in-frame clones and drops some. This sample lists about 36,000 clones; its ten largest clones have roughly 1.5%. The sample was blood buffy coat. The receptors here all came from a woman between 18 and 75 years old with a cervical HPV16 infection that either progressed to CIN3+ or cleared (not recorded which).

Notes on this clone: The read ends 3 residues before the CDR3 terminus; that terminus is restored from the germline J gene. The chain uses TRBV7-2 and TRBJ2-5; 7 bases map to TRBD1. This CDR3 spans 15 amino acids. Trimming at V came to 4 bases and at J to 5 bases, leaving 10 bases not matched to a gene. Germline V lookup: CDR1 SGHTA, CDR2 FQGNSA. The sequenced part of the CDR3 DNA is TGTGCCAGCAGCTATCGGAGAAGGGGGCAGGAGACC. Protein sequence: CASSYRRRGQET. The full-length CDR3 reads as CASSYRRRGQETQYF. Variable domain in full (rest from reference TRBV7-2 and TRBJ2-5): GAGVSQSPSNKVTEKGKDVELRCDPISGHTALYWYRQSLGQGLEFLIYFQGNSAPDKSGLPSDRFSAERTGGSVSTLTIQRTQQEDSAVYLCASSYRRRGQETQYFGPGTRLLVL.

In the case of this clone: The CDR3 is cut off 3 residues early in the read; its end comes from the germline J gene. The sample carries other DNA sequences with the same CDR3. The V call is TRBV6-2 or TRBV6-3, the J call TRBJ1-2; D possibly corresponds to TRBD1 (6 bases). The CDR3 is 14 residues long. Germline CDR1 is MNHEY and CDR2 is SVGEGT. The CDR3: CASAKAGGWYGYTF. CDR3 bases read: TGTGCTAGCGCTAAAGCGGGGGGCTGGTATGGC.

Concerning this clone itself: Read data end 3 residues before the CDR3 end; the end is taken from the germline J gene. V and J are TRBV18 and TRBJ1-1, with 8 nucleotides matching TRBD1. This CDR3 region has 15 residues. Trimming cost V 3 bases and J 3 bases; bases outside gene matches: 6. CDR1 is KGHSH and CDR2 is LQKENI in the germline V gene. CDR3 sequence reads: CASSPLGGQDTEAFF. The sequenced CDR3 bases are TGTGCCAGCTCACCTTTGGGGGGACAGGACACTGAA.

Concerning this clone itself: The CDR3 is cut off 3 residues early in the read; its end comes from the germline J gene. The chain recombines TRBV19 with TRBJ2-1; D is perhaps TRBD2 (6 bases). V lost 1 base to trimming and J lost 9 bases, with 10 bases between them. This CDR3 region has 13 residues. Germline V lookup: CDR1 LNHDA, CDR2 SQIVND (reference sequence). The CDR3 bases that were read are TGTGCCAGTAGTATAGGACTAGTTGGTGAG. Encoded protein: CASSIGLVGE. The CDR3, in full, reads CASSIGLVGEQFF.

The CDR3 reads CASSLEARIYLTDTQYF. The DNA read from the CDR3 is TGCGCCAGCAGCTTGGAGGCTAGGATCTACCTCACAGATACG. This chain uses TRBV5-1 with TRBJ2-3; D unresolved. The read terminates 3 residues ahead of where the CDR3 ends, so the germline J gene completes it. V gave up 0 bases and J gave up 2 bases, with 16 bases separating them. The CDR3 consists of 17 residues. Per the germline V gene, CDR1 is SGHRS and CDR2 is YFSETQ. The whole variable domain, filled in from reference TRBV5-1 and TRBJ2-3, reads KAGVTQTPRYLIKTRGQQVTLSCSPISGHRSVSWYQQTPGQGLQFLFEYFSETQRNKGNFPGRFSGRQFSNSRSEMNVSTLELGDSALYLCASSLEARIYLTDTQYFGPGTRLTVL.

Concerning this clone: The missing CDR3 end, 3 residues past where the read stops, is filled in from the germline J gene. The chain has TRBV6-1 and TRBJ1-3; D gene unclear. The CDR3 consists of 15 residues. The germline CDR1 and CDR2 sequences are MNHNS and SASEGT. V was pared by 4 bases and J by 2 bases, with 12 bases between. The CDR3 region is CASSATGVPGNTIYF. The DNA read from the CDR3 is TGTGCCAGCAGTGCAACCGGGGTTCCTGGAAACACC.

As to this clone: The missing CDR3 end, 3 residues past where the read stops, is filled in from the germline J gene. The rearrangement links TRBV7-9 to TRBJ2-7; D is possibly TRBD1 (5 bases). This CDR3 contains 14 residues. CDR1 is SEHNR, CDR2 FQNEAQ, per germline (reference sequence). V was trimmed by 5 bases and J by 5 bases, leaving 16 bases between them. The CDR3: CASSPLRGGHEQYF. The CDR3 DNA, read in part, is TGTGCCAGCAGCCCCCTTAGGGGCGGACACGAG.

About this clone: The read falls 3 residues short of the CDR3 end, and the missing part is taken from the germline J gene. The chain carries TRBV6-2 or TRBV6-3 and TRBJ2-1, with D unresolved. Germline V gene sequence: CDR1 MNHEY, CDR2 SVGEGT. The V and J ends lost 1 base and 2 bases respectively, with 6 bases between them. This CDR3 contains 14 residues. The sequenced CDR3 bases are TGTGCCAGCAGTTACTTTGACACCTACAATGAG. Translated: CASSYFDTYNE. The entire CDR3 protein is CASSYFDTYNEQFF.

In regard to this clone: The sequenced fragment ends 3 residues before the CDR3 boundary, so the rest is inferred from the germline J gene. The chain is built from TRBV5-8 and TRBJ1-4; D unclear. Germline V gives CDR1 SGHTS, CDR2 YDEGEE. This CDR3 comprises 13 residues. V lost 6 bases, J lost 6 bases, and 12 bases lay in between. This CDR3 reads CASKKAQDEKLFF. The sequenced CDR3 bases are TGTGCCAGCAAGAAGGCGCAGGATGAAAAA.

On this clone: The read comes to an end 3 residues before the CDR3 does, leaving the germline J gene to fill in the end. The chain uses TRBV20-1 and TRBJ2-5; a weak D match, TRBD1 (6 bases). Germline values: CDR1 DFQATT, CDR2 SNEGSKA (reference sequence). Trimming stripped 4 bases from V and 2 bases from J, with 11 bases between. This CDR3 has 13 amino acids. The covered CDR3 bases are TGCAGTGCTAAGGACAGATTACAAGAGACC. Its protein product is CSAKDRLQET. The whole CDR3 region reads CSAKDRLQETQYF.

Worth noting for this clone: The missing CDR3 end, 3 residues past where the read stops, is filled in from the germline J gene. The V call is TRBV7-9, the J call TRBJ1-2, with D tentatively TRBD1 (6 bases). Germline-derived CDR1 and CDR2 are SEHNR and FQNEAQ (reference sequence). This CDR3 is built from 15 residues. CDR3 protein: CASSPRTVGTYDYTF. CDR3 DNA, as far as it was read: TGTGCCAGCAGCCCGAGGACAGTCGGAACCTACGAC.

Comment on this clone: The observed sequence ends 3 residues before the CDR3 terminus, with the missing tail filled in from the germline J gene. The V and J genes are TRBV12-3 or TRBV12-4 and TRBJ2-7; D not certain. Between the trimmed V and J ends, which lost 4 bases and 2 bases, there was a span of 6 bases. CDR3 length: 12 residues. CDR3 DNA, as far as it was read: TGTGCCAGCAGTTCACTGGCCTACGAG. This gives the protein CASSSLAYE. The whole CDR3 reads CASSSLAYEQYF.

The CDR3 is CASESDRAVLRSPLFF. The sequenced CDR3 bases are TGTGCCAGTGAAAGTGACAGGGCGGTATTACGATCACCG. The chain employs TRBV19 and TRBJ2-2; 7 bases fit TRBD1. The read finishes 3 residues shy of the CDR3 end, and the germline J gene is used to complete it. Germline CDR1 and CDR2: LNHDA and SQIVND (reference sequence). The CDR3 consists of 16 residues. Complete variable domain (other parts from reference TRBV19 and TRBJ2-2): DGGITQSPKYLFRKEGQNVTLSCEQNLNHDAMYWYRQDPGQGLRLIYYSQIVNDFQKGDIAEGYSVSREKKESFPLTVTSAQKNPTAFYLCASESDRAVLRSPLFFGEGSRLTVL.

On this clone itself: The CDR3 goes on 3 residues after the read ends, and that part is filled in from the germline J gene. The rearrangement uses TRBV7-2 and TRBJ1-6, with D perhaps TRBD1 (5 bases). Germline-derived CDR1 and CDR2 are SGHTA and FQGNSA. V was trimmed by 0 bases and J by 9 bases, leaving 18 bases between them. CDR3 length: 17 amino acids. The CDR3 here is CASSLAMGWGFPSPLHF. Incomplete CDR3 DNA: TGTGCCAGCAGCTTAGCTATGGGATGGGGCTTCCCTTCACCC. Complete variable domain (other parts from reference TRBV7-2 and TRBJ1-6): GAGVSQSPSNKVTEKGKDVELRCDPISGHTALYWYRQSLGQGLEFLIYFQGNSAPDKSGLPSDRFSAERTGGSVSTLTIQRTQQEDSAVYLCASSLAMGWGFPSPLHFGNGTRLTVT.

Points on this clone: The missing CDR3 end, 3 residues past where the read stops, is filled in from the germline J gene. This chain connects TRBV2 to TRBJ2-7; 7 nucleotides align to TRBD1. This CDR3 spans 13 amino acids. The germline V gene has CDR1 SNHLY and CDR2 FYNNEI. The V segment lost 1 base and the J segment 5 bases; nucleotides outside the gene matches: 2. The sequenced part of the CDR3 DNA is TGTGCCAGCAGTGAAGGGGACAGCCACGAG. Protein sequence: CASSEGDSHE. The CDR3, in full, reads CASSEGDSHEQYF. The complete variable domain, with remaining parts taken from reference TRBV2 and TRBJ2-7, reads EPEVTQTPSHQVTQMGQEVILRCVPISNHLYFYWYRQILGQKVEFLVSFYNNEISEKSEIFDDQFSVERPDGSNFTLKIRSTKLEDSAMYFCASSEGDSHEQYFGPGTRLTVT.

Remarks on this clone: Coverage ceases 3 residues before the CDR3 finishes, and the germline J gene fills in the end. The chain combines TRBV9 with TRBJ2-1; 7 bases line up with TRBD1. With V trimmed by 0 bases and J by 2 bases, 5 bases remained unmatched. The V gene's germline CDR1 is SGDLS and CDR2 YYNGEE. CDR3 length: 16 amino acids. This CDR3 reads CASSVAGGDPYNEQFF. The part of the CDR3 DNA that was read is TGTGCCAGCAGCGTAGCAGGGGGAGATCCCTACAATGAG.

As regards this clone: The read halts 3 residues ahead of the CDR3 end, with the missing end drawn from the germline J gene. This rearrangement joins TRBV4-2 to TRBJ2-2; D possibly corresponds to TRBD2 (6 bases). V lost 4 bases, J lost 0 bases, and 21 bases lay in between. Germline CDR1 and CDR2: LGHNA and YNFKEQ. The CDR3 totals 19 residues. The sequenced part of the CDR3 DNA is TGTGCCAGCAGCCCCGGGGAGGTACAATACTCTGCGAACACCGGGGAG. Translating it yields CASSPGEVQYSANTGE. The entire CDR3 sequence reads CASSPGEVQYSANTGELFF.

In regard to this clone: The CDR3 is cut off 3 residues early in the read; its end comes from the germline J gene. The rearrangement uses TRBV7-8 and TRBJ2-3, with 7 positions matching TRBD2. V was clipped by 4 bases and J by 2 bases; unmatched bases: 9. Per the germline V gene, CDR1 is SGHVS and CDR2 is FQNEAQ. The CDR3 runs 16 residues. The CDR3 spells CASSSGAGRSTDTQYF. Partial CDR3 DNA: TGTGCCAGCAGCTCGGGAGCGGGGCGCTCCACAGATACG.

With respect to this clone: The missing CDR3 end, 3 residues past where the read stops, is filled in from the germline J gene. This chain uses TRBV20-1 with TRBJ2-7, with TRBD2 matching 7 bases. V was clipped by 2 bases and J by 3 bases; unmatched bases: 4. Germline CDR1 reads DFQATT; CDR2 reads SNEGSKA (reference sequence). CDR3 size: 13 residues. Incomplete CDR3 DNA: TGCAGTGCTAGAACGGGGGGACTCTACGAG. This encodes CSARTGGLYE. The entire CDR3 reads CSARTGGLYEQYF.

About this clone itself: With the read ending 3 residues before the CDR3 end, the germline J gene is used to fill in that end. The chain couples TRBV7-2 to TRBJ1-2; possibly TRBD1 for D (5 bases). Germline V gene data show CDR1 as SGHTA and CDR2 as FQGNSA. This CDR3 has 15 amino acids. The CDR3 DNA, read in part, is TGTGCCAGCAGCCCCCCTAGCGGGGGTCTAAGGGAC. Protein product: CASSPPSGGLRD. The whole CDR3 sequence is CASSPPSGGLRDYTF.

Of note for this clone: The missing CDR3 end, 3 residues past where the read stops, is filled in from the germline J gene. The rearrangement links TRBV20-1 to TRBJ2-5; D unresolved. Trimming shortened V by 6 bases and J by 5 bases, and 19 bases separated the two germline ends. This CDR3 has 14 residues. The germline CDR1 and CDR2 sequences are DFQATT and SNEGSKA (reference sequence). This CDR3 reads CSAPDQPAGETQYF. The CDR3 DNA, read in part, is TGCAGTGCACCAGATCAACCAGCCGGGGAGACC.

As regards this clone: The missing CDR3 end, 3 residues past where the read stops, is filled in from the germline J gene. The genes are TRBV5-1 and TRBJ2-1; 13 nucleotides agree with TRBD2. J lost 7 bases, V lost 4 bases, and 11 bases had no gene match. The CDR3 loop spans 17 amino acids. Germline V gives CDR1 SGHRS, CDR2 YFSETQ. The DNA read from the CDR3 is TGCGCCAGCAGCCCAAGGCCACTAGCGGGAGGGGTAAATGAG. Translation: CASSPRPLAGGVNE. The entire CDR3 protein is CASSPRPLAGGVNEQFF.

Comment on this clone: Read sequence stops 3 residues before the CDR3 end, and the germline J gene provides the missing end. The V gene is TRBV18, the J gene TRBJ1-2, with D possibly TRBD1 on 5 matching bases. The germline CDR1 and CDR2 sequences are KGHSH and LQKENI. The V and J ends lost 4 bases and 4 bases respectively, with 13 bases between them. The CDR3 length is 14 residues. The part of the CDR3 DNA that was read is TGTGCCAGCTCACTGGCCAGGGAGGTCTATGGC. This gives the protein CASSLAREVYG. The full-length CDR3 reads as CASSLAREVYGYTF.

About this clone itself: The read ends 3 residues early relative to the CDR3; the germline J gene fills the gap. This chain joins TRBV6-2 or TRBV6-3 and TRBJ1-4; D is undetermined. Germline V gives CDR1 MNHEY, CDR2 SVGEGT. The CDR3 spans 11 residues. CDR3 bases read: TGTGCCAGCAGCCACCAGTCACCA. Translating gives CASSHQSP. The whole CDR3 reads CASSHQSPLFF.

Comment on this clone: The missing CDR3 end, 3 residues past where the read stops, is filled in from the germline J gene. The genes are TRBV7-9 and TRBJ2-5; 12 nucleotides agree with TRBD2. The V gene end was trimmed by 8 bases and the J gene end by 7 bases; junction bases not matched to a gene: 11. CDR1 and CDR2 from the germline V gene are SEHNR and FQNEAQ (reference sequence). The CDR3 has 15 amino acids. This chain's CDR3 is CASGTRLAGVMTQYF. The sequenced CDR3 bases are TGTGCCAGCGGCACCAGACTAGCGGGGGTGATGACC.

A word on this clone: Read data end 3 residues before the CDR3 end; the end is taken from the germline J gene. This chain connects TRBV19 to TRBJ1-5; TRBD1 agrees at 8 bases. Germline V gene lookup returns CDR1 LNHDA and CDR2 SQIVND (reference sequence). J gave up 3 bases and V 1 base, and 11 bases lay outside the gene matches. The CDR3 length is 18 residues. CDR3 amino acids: CASSIGTWDRPHNQPQHF. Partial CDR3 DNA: TGTGCCAGTAGTATAGGGACTTGGGACAGGCCCCACAATCAGCCC.

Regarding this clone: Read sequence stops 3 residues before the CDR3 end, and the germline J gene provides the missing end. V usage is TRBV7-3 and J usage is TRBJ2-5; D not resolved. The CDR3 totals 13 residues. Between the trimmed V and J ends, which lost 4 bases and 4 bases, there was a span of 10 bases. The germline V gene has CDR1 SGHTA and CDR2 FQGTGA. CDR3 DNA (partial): TGTGCCAGCAGCTCATCCCAGGCAGAGACC. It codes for CASSSSQAET. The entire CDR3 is CASSSSQAETQYF.

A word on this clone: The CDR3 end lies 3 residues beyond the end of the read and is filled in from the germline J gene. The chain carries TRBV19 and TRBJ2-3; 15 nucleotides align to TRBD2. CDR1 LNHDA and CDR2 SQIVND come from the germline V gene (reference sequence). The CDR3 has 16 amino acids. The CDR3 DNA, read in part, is TGTGCCAGCACCGGGACTAGCGGGGGGCCGTTCGAGACG. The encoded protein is CASTGTSGGPFET. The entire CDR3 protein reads CASTGTSGGPFETQYF. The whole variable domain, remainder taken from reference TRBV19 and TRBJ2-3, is DGGITQSPKYLFRKEGQNVTLSCEQNLNHDAMYWYRQDPGQGLRLIYYSQIVNDFQKGDIAEGYSVSREKKESFPLTVTSAQKNPTAFYLCASTGTSGGPFETQYFGPGTRLTVL.

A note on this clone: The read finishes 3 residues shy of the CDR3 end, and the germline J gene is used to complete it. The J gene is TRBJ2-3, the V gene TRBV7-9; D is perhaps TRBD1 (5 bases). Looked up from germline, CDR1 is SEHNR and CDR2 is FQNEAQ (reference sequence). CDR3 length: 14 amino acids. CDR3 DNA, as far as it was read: TGTGCCAGCAGCTTAAAGGGGATCAATCAGCCG. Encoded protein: CASSLKGINQP. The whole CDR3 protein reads CASSLKGINQPQYF. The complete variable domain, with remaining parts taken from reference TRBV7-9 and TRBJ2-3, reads DTGVSQNPRHKITKRGQNVTFRCDPISEHNRLYWYRQTLGQGPEFLTYFQNEAQLEKSRLLSDRFSAERPKGSFSTLEIQRTEQGDSAMYLCASSLKGINQPQYFGPGTRLTVL.